Listed below are T cell receptor beta chains from one sample, sequenced in a study of T cells after yellow fever vaccination. TCRdb called the 5' RACE reads again in MiXCR, with one record for every CDR3 protein. Among about 310,000 distinct CDR3 sequences listed, about 3.5% were seen once. The sequenced sample was PBMCs, obtained on the day of the yellow fever booster vaccination. The receptor source for this set is a man between 18 and 35 years old who received the YFV17D yellow fever vaccine. CDR3s include the opening cysteine and the closing phenylalanine or tryptophan. D genes are given only for firm matches. Only part of the rows carry a size: once, few, many, or a class if the clone is expanded.

TRBJ2-5,-,-,TRBV3-1,CASSSPITQETQYF,TGTGCCAGCAGCTCCCCTATCACCCAAGAGACCCAGTACTTC
TRBJ2-1,TRBD1,many,TRBV12-3/TRBV12-4,CASSSSSRDRDRFF,TGTGCCAGCAGTTCCTCGTCCCGGGACAGGGATCGGTTCTTC
TRBJ1-6,TRBD1,many,TRBV7-9,CASSPGTGKTRLHF,TGTGCCAGCAGCCCCGGGACAGGGAAAACTCGCCTCCACTTT
TRBJ1-4,-,many,TRBV12-3/TRBV12-4,CASSRTGAREKLFF,TGTGCCAGCAGCAGGACCGGGGCGAGGGAAAAACTGTTTTTT
TRBJ2-7,-,few,TRBV6-5,CASSYSGQATAYEQYF,TGTGCCAGCAGTTACTCGGGGCAGGCGACAGCCTACGAGCAGTACTTC
TRBJ1-2,-,many,TRBV5-5,CASSLGRRDYGYTF,TGTGCCAGCAGCTTGGGACGGCGTGACTATGGCTACACCTTC
TRBJ1-1,-,few,TRBV19,CASSMDYTEAFF,TGTGCCAGTAGTATGGATTACACTGAAGCTTTCTTT
TRBJ1-1,TRBD1,-,TRBV30,CAWSGQPNTEAFF,TGTGCCTGGTCGGGACAGCCGAACACTGAAGCTTTCTTT
TRBJ2-7,TRBD1,many,TRBV20-1,CSARPPNRGPEQYF,TGCAGTGCTAGACCCCCTAACAGGGGTCCCGAGCAGTACTTC
TRBJ1-5,-,few,TRBV4-1,CASSPQHYSNQPQHF,TGCGCCAGCAGCCCCCAACACTATAGCAATCAGCCCCAGCATTTT
TRBJ1-2,TRBD1,few,TRBV10-3,CAISPDRGHGYTF,TGTGCCATCAGCCCGGACAGGGGCCATGGCTACACCTTC
TRBJ1-5,-,many,TRBV5-6,CASSLGRDSQPQHF,TGTGCCAGCAGCTTGGGGAGGGATTCCCAGCCCCAGCATTTT
TRBJ1-1,TRBD1,few,TRBV10-3,CAISESRGQGGTEAFF,TGTGCCATCAGTGAGTCCCGGGGACAGGGGGGAACTGAAGCTTTCTTT
TRBJ2-3,TRBD2,-,TRBV12-3/TRBV12-4,CASNPTSITDTQYF,TGTGCCAGCAATCCGACTAGCATCACAGATACGCAGTATTTT
TRBJ1-2,-,many,TRBV12-3/TRBV12-4,CASSFRGSASNYGYTF,TGTGCCAGCAGTTTTAGGGGGTCCGCCTCTAACTATGGCTACACCTTC
TRBJ2-3,-,many,TRBV29-1,CSADQGQLVGDTQYF,TGCAGCGCTGACCAGGGGCAGTTGGTAGGAGATACGCAGTATTTT
TRBJ1-2,TRBD1,-,TRBV18,CASSPRDSADGYTF,TGTGCCAGCTCACCCCGGGACAGTGCTGATGGCTACACCTTC
TRBJ2-1,TRBD2,many,TRBV4-2,CASSHISGGAKSEQFF,TGTGCCAGCAGCCACATTAGCGGGGGGGCTAAATCTGAGCAGTTCTTC
TRBJ1-5,-,few,TRBV6-5,CASGSQGNQPQHF,TGTGCCAGCGGGTCGCAGGGTAATCAGCCCCAGCATTTT
TRBJ1-1,-,few,TRBV5-1,CASSFAGDAEAFF,TGCGCCAGCAGCTTCGCGGGGGATGCTGAAGCTTTCTTT
TRBJ2-5,TRBD1,-,TRBV24-1,CATSEPRGRTGISETQYF,TGTGCCACCAGTGAGCCACGGGGAAGGACAGGGATTTCGGAGACCCAGTACTTC
TRBJ2-3,-,-,TRBV29-1,CSVRADFTDTQYF,TGCAGCGTCAGGGCGGATTTCACAGATACGCAGTATTTT
TRBJ2-3,-,few,TRBV6-4,CASSAGVGTDTQYF,TGTGCCAGCAGTGCGGGGGTCGGCACAGATACGCAGTATTTT
TRBJ1-2,-,-,TRBV12-3/TRBV12-4,CASSLSRGGYTF,TGTGCCAGCAGTTTATCCAGGGGTGGCTACACCTTC